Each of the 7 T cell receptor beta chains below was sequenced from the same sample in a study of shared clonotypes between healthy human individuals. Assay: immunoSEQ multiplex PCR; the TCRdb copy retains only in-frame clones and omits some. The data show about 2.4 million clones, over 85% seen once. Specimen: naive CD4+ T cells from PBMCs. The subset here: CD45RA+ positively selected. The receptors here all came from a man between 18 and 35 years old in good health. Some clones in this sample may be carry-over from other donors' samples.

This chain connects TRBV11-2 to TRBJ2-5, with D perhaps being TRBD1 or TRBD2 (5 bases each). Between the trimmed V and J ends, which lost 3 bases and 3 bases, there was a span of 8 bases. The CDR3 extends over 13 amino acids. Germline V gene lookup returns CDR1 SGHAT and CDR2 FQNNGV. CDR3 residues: CASSFRGEETQYF. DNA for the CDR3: TGTGCCAGCAGCTTTAGAGGGGAAGAGACCCAGTACTTC.

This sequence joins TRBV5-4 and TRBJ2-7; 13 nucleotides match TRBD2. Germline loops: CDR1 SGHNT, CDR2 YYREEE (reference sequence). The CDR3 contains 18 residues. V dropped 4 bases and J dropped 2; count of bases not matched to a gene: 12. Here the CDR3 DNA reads TGTGCCAGCAGCACCCGTACTAGCGGGAGGGCCTTAACCTACGAGCAGTACTTC. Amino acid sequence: CASSTRTSGRALTYEQYF.

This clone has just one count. The CDR3 spells CASSEGQPRESYEQYF. CDR3 coding DNA: TGTGCCAGCAGCGAAGGACAGCCGAGGGAGTCCTACGAGCAGTACTTC. The rearrangement links TRBV5-8 to TRBJ2-7; weak D call: TRBD1 (6 bases). This CDR3 comprises 16 residues. Trimming removed 4 bases from V and 1 base from J, with 18 bases in between. Germline CDR1 reads SGHTS; CDR2 reads YDEGEE.

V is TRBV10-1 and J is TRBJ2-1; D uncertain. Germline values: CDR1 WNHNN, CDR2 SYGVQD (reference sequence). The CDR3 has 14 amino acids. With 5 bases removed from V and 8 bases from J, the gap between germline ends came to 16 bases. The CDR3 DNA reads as TGCGCCAGCAGTCTGGGCGGATCAAAGGATGAGCAGTTCTTC. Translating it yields CASSLGGSKDEQFF.

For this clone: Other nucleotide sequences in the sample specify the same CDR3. As DNA, the CDR3 is TGTGCCAGCAGTTTACGGGGTAGGAGCAATCAGCCCCAGCATTTT. Protein: CASSLRGRSNQPQHF. This chain links TRBV28 with TRBJ1-5, with D unresolved. CDR1 and CDR2 (germline): MDHEN, SYDVKM. The CDR3 spans 15 residues. Deletions cut 2 bases from V and 1 base from J, with 9 bases between.

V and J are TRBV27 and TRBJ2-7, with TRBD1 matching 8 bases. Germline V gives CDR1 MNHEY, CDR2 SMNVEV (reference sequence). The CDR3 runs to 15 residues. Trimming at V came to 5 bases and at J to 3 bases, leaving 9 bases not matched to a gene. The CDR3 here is CASSRLRDRIYEQYF. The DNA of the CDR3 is TGTGCCAGCAGTCGCCTCCGGGACAGGATCTACGAGCAGTACTTC.

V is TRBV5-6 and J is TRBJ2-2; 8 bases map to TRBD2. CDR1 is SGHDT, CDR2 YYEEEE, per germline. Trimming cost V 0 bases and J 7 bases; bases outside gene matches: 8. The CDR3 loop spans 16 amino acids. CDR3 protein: CASSLEASGQVGELFF. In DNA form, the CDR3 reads TGTGCCAGCAGCTTGGAGGCTAGCGGGCAGGTCGGGGAGCTGTTTTTT.